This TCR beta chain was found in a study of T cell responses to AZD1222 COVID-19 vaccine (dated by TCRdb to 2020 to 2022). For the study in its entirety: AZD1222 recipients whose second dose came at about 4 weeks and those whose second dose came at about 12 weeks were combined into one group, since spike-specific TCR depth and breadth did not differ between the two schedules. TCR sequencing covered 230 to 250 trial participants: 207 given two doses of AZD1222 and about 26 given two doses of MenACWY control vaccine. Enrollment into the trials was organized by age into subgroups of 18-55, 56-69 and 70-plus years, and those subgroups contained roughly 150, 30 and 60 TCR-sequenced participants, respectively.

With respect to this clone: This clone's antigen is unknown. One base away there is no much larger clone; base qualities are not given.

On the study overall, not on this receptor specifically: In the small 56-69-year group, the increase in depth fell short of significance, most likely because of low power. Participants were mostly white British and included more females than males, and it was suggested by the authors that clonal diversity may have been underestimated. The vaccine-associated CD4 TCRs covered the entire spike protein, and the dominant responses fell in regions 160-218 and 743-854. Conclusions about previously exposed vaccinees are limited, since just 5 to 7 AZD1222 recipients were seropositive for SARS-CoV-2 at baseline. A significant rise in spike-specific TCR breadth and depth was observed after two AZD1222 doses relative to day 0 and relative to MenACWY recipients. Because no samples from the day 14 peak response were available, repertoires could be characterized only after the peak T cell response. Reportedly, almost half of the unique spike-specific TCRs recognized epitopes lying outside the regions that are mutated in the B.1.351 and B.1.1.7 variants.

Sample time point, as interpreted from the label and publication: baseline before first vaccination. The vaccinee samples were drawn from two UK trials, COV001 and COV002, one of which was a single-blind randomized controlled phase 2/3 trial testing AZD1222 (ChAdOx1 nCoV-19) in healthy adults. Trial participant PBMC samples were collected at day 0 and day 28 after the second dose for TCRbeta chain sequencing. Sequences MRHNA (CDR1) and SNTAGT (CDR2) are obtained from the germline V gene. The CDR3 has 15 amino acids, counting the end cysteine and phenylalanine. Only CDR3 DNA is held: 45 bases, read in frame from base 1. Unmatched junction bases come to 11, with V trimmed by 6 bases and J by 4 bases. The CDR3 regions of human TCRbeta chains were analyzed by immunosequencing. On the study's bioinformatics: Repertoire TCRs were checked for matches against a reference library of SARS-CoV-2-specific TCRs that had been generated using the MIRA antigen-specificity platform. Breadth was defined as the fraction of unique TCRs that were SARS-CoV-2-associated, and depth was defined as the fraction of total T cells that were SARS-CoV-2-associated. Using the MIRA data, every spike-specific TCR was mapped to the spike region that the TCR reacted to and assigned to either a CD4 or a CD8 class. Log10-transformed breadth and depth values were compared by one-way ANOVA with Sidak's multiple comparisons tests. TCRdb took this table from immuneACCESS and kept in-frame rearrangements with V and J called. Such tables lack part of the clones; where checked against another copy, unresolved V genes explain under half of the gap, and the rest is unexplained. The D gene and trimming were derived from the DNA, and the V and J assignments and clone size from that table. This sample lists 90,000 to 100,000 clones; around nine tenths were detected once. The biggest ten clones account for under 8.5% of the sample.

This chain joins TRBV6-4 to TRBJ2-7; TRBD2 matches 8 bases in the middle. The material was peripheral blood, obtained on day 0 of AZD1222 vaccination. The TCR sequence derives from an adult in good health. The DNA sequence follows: TGTGCCAGCAGCCCGGGACTAGGGCGGGGGTACGAGCAGTACTTC. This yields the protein CASSPGLGRGYEQYF.